Shown below are 3 T cell receptor beta chains from a single sample sequenced in a study of regulatory T cells in long-lasting Graves disease. In building TCR beta libraries, iRepertoire HTBI primers were used together with Arm-PCR of CDR3 regions. MiXCR was run by TCRdb on the multiplex PCR reads, yielding one entry per CDR3 protein. The sample lists 540,000 or so distinct CDR3 sequences, about 13% seen once, with more than 8.5% in the top ten. Stated time point: newly diagnosed GD, antithyroid drugs for less than 3 months. Extracted PBMC RNA gave rise to the TCR library. The same sample was also used in a study of T cells in Graves' hyperthyroidism and ophthalmopathy.

Here the sequenced sample was peripheral blood mononuclear cells (PBMCs), taken at new diagnosis, from a patient treated with antithyroid drugs. The receptors were gathered from a man aged 25-45 years with Graves disease.

This clonotype was picked up many times. V is TRBV11-2 and J is TRBJ2-3, with D perhaps matching TRBD1 (6 bases). Germline V gene data show CDR1 as SGHAT and CDR2 as FQNNGV. V was shortened by 2 bases and J by 6 bases, with 15 bases between the two germline ends. The CDR3 sequence is 15 residues long. DNA of the CDR3: TGTGCCAGCAGCTTAAGTGGGCTAGGGGGTGATACGCAGTATTTT. It is translated as CASSLSGLGGDTQYF.

This clonotype was seen ten or more times. The V call is TRBV29-1, the J call TRBJ2-1; D may be TRBD2 (5 bases). Germline CDR1 reads SQVTM; CDR2 reads ANQGSEA. V lost 0 bases to trimming and J lost 10 bases, with 13 bases between them. The CDR3 covers 13 residues. CDR3 nucleotide sequence: TGCAGCGTTGAAGATCTGCCTGGGGAGGAGCAGTTCTTC. As protein: CSVEDLPGEEQFF.

This clonotype was counted ten times or more. The chain is built from TRBV6-1 and TRBJ1-5; weak D call: TRBD1 (5 bases). The CDR3 length is 13 residues. Trimming took off 5 bases at V and 2 bases at J, with 7 bases between the two ends. Germline assignment: CDR1 MNHNS and CDR2 SASEGT. This chain's CDR3 is CASSRDRNQPQHF. The CDR3 coding sequence is TGTGCCAGCAGTCGGGACCGCAATCAGCCCCAGCATTTT.